This record looks at one T cell receptor beta chain sequence and its context. Sequenced by immunoSEQ multiplex PCR; TCRdb stores in-frame clones only, minus some. Here the sample spans about 180,000 clones, over 75% being singletons. CDR1 is SSHAT, CDR2 FNYEAQ, per germline (reference sequence). The CDR3 covers 17 residues. Trimming removed 4 bases from V and 2 bases from J; junction bases left unmatched: 11. The data were taken from a study of blood T cell repertoires in COVID-19. Whole-study context: Sites across the United States, Italy and Spain contributed samples from acute and convalescent COVID-19.

The sequence was obtained from a woman of 80 years or more with acute or convalescent COVID-19. The V and J genes are TRBV7-7 and TRBJ1-5; 7 bases map to TRBD1. Specimen: peripheral blood. The chain's CDR3 is CASSSPGQSPGNQPQHF. CDR3 coding DNA: TGTGCCAGCAGCTCACCGGGACAGAGCCCTGGCAATCAGCCCCAGCATTTT.